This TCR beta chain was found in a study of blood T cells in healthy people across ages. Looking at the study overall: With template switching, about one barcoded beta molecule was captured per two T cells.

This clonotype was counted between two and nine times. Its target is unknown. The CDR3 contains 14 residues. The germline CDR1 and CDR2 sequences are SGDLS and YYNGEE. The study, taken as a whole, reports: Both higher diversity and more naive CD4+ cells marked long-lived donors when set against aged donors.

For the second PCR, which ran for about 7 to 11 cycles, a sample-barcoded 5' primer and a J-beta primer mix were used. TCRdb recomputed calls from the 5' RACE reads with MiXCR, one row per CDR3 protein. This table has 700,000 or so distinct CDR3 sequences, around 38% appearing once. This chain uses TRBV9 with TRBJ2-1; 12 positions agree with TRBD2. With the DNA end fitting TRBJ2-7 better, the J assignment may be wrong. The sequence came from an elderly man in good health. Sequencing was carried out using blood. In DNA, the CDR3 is TGTGCCAGCAGCGTAGGACTAGCGGGGGTTGAGCAGTACTTC. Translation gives CASSVGLAGVEQYF.